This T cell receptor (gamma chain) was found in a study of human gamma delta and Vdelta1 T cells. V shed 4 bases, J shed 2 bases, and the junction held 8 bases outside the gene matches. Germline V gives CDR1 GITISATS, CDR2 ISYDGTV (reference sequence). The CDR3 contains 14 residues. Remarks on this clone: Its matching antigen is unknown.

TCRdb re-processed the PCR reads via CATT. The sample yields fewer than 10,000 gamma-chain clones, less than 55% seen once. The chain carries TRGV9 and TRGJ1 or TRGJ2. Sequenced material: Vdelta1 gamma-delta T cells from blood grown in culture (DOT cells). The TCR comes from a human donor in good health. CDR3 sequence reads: CALWDPGDYYKKLF. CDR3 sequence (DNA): TGTGCCTTGTGGGATCCAGGGGATTATTATAAGAAACTCTTT.